The clone carrying this T cell receptor beta chain was seen repeatedly, ten times or more. Its cognate antigen is unknown. Unique molecular identifiers were included in an RNA-based 3' RACE TCR library. TCRdb reprocessed the 3' RACE reads via MiXCR and lists one record per CDR3 protein. The sample carries about 86,000 distinct CDR3 sequences, about 6.9% recorded once. This sample's treatment: PENTA 11 planned treatment interruption arm or continuous ART arm. This sample is drawn from a study of HIV-infected children after antiretroviral therapy interruption. As for the study in general: Recorded EBV and CMV exposure existed for most children. Continuous-treatment samples came from weeks 0, 48 and 150. Study conclusions and caveats: The CD45RA+ naive sort may contain some EMRA or stem memory cells.

CDR3 size: 12 residues. The V end was cut by 2 bases, the J end by 5 bases, with 6 bases between. Germline V gives CDR1 SGHDN, CDR2 FVKESK. This clonotype originated in a pool of human donors with HIV. This material consisted of CD45RA+ CD4+ T cells from PBMCs, pooled from several time points, taken from a donor given antiretroviral therapy, either interrupted or continuous. The subset here: naive CD4+ CD45RA+ CD45RO- T cells. The chain carries TRBV14 and TRBJ1-1; D call uncertain. The CDR3 sequence: CASSQLSTEAFF. The CDR3 nucleotides read TGTGCCAGCAGCCAACTTAGTACTGAAGCTTTCTTT.